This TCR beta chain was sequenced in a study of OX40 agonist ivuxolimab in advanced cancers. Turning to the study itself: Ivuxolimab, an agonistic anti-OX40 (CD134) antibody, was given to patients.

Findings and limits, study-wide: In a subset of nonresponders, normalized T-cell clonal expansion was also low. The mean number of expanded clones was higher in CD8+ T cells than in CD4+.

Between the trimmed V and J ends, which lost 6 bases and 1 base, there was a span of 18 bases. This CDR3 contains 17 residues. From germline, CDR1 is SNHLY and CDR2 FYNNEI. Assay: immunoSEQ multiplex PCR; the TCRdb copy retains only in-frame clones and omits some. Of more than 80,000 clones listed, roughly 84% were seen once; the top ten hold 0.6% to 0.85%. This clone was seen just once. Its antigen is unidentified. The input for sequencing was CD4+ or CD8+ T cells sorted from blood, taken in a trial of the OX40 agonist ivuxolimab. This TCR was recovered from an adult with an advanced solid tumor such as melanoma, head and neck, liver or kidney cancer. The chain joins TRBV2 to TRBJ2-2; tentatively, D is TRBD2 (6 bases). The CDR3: CASRGTKPGVNTGELFF. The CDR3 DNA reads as TGTGCCAGCAGGGGAACTAAACCGGGAGTGAACACCGGGGAGCTGTTTTTT.